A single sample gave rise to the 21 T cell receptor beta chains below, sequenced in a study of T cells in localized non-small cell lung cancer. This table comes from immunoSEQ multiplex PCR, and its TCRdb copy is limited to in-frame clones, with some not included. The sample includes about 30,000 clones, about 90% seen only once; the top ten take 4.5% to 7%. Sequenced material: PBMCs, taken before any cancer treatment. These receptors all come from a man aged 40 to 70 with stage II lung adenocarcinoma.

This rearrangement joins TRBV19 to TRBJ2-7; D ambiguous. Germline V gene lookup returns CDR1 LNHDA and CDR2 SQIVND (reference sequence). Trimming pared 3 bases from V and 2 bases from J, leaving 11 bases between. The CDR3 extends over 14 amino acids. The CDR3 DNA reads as TGTGCCAGTAGTATTGGGTTTGGGCCCTACGAGCAGTACTTC. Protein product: CASSIGFGPYEQYF. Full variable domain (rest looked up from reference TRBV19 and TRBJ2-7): DGGITQSPKYLFRKEGQNVTLSCEQNLNHDAMYWYRQDPGQGLRLIYYSQIVNDFQKGDIAEGYSVSREKKESFPLTVTSAQKNPTAFYLCASSIGFGPYEQYFGPGTRLTVT.

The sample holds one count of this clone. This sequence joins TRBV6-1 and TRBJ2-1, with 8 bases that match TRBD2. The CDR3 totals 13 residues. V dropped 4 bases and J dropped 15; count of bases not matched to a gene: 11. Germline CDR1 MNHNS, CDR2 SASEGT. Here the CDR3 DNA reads TGTGCCAGCAGTGCAGCCCAGAGCGGGAGTGGGTTCTTC. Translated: CASSAAQSGSGFF.

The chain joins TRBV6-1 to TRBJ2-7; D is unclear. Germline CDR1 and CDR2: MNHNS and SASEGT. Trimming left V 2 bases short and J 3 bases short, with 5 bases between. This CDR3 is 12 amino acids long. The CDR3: CASSEIVYEQYF. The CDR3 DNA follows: TGTGCCAGCAGTGAAATAGTCTACGAGCAGTACTTC.

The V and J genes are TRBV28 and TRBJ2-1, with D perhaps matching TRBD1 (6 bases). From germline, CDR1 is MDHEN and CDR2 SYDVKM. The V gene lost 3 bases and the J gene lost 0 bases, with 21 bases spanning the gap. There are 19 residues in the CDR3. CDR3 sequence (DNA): TGTGCCAGCAGTTTGGGGGCCAACAGTTGGGAAAGCTCCTACAATGAGCAGTTCTTC. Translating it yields CASSLGANSWESSYNEQFF.

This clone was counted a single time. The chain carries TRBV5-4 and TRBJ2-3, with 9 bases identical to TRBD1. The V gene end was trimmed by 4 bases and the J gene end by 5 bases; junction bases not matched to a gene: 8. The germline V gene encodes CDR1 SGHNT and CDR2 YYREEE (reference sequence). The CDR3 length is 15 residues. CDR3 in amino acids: CASSQNRGHGDTQYF. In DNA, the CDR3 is TGTGCCAGCAGCCAAAACAGGGGGCATGGAGATACGCAGTATTTT.

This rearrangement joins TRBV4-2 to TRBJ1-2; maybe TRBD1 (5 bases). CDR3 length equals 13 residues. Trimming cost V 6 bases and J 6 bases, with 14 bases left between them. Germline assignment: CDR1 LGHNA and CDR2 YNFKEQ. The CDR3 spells CASRTGPQNGYTF. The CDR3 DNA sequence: TGTGCCAGCAGGACGGGGCCCCAAAATGGCTACACCTTC.

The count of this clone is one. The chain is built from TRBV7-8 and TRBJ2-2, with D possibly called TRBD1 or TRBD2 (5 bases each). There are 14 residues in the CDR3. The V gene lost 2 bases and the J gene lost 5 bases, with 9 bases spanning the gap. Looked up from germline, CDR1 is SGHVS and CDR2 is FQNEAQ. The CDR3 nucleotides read TGTGCCAGCAGCTTACGTGAGGGGACCGGGGAGCTGTTTTTT. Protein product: CASSLREGTGELFF.

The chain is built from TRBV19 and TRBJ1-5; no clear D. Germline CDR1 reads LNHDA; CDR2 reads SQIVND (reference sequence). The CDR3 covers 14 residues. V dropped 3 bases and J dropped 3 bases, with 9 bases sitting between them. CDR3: CASSISDLNQPQHF. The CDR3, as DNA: TGTGCCAGTAGTATTTCGGACCTCAATCAGCCCCAGCATTTT. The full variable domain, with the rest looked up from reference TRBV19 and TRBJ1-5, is DGGITQSPKYLFRKEGQNVTLSCEQNLNHDAMYWYRQDPGQGLRLIYYSQIVNDFQKGDIAEGYSVSREKKESFPLTVTSAQKNPTAFYLCASSISDLNQPQHFGDGTRLSIL.

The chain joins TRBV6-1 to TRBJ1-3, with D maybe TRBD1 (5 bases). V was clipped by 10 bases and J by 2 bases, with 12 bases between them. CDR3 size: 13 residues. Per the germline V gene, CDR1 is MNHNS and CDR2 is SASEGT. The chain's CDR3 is CATEGPTGNTIYF. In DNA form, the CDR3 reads TGTGCCACCGAGGGGCCCACTGGAAACACCATATATTTT.

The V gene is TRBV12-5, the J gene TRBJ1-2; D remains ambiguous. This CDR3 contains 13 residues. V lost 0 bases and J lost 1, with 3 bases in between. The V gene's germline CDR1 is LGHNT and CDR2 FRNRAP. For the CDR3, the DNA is TGTGCTAGTGGTTTGGTGAGTAACTATGGCTACACCTTC. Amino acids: CASGLVSNYGYTF. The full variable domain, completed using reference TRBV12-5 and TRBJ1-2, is DARVTQTPRHKVTEMGQEVTMRCQPILGHNTVFWYRQTMMQGLELLAYFRNRAPLDDSGMPKDRFSAEMPDATLATLKIQPSEPRDSAVYFCASGLVSNYGYTFGSGTRLTVV.

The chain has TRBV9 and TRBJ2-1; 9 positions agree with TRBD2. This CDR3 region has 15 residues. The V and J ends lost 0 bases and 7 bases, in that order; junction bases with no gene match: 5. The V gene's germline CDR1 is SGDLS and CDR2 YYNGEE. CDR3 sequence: CASSVVAGGHNEQFF. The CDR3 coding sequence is TGTGCCAGCAGCGTAGTGGCGGGAGGGCATAATGAGCAGTTCTTC. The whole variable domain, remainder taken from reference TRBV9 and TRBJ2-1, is DSGVTQTPKHLITATGQRVTLRCSPRSGDLSVYWYQQSLDQGLQFLIQYYNGEERAKGNILERFSAQQFPDLHSELNLSSLELGDSALYFCASSVVAGGHNEQFFGPGTRLTVL.

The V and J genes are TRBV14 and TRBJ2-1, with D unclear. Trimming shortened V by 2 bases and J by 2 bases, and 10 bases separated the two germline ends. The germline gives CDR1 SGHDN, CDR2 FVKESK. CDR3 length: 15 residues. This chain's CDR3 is CASSQFMLAYNEQFF. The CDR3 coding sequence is TGTGCCAGCAGCCAATTTATGTTGGCCTACAATGAGCAGTTCTTC.

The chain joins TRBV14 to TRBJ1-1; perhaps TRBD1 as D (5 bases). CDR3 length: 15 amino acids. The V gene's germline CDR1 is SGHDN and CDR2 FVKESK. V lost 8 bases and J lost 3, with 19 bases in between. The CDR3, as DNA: TGTGCCAGCGGCCGGGGGTCAGCAGGTCACACTGAAGCTTTCTTT. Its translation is CASGRGSAGHTEAFF. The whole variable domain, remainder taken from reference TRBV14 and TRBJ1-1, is EAGVTQFPSHSVIEKGQTVTLRCDPISGHDNLYWYRRVMGKEIKFLLHFVKESKQDESGMPNNRFLAERTGGTYSTLKVQPAELEDSGVYFCASGRGSAGHTEAFFGQGTRLTVV.

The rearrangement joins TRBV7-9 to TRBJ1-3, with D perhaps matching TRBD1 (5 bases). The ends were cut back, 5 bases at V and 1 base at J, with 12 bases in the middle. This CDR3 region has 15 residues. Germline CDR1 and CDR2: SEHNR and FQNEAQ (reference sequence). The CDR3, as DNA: TGTGCCAGCAGCCTGTACGGGGCGTCTGGAAACACCATATATTTT. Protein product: CASSLYGASGNTIYF.

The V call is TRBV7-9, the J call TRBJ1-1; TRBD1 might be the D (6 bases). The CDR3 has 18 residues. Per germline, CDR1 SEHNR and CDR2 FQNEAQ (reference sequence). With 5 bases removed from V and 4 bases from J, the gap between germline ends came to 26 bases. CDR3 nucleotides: TGTGCCAGCAGCCCGACACAGGGAGGAGCCGATTCGTCCACTGAAGCTTTCTTT. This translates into CASSPTQGGADSSTEAFF. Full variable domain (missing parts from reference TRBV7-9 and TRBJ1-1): DTGVSQNPRHKITKRGQNVTFRCDPISEHNRLYWYRQTLGQGPEFLTYFQNEAQLEKSRLLSDRFSAERPKGSFSTLEIQRTEQGDSAMYLCASSPTQGGADSSTEAFFGQGTRLTVV.

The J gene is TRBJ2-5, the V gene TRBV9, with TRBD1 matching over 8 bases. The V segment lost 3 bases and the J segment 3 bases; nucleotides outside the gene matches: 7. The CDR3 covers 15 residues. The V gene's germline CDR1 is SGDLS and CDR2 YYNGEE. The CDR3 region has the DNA TGTGCCAGCAGCGACCACCCGGACAGGGAAGAGACCCAGTACTTC. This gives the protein CASSDHPDREETQYF.

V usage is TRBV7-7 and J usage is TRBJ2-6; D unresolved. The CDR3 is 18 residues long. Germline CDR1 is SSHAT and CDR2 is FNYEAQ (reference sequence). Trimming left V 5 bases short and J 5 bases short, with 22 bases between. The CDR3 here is CASSTTNKCQSRANVLTF. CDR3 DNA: TGTGCCAGCAGCACAACTAATAAGTGCCAAAGTCGGGCCAACGTCCTGACTTTC.

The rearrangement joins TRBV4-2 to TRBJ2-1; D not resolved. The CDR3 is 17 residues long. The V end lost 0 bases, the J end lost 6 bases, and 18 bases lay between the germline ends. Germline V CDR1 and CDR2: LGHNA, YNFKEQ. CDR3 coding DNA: TGTGCCAGCAGCCAAGATTTCGGCCCAAACTTCCCCAATGAGCAGTTCTTC. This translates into CASSQDFGPNFPNEQFF.

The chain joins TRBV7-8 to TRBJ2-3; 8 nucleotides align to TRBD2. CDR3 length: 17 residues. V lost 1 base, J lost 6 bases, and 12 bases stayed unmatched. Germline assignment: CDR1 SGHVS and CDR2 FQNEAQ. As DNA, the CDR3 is TGTGCCAGCAGCTTAGAATACGCTAGCGGGTCCCCGGATACGCAGTATTTT. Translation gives CASSLEYASGSPDTQYF.

The CDR3 DNA reads TGTGCCAGCAGTTCTGGACCGGGGGTGAACACCGGGGAGCTGTTTTTT. Translation: CASSSGPGVNTGELFF. The rearrangement joins TRBV27 to TRBJ2-2; the D gene is possibly TRBD2 (6 bases). Germline-derived CDR1 and CDR2 are MNHEY and SMNVEV (reference sequence). Trimming pared 4 bases from V and 1 base from J, leaving 13 bases between. The CDR3 totals 16 residues.

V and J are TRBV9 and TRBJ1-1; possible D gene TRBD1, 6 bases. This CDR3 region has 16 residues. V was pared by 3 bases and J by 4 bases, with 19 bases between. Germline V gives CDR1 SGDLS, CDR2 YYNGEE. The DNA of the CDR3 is TGTGCCAGCAGCGCCCCATCAGGGGCGGGGGGCACTGAAGCTTTCTTT. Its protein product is CASSAPSGAGGTEAFF.